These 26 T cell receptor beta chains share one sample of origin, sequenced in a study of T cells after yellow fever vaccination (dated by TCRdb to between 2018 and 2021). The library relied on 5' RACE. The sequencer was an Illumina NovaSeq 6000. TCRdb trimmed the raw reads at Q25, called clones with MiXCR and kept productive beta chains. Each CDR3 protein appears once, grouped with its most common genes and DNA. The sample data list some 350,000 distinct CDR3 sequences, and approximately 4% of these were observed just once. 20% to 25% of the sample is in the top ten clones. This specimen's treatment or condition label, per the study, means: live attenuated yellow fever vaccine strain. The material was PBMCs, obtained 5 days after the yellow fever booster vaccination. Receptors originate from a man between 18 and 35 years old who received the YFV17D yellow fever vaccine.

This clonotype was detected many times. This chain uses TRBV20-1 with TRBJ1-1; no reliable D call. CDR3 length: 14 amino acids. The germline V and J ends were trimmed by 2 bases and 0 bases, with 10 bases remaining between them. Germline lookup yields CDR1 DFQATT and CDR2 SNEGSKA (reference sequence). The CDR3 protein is CSARFGSMNTEAFF. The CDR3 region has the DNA TGCAGTGCTAGATTTGGGTCGATGAACACTGAAGCTTTCTTT.

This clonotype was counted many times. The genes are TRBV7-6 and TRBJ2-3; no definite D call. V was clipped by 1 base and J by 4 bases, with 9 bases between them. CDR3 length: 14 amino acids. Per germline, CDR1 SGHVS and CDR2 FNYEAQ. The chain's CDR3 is CASSLVFGPDTQYF. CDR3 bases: TGTGCCAGCAGCTTAGTCTTTGGGCCAGATACGCAGTATTTT.

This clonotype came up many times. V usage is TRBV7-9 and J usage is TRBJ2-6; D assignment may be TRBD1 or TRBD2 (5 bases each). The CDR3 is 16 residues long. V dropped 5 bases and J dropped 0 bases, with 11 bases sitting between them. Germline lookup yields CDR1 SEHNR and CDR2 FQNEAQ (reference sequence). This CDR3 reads CASSPRGRSGANVLTF. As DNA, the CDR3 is TGTGCCAGCAGCCCGAGGGGACGCTCTGGGGCCAACGTCCTGACTTTC.

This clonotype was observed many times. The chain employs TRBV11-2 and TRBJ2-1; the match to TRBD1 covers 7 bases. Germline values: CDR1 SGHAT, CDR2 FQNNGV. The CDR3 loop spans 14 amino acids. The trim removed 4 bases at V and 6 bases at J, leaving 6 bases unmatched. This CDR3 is CASSWSTGPNEQFF. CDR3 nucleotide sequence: TGTGCCAGCAGCTGGTCGACAGGGCCCAATGAGCAGTTCTTC. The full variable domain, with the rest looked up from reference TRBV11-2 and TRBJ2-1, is EAGVAQSPRYKIIEKRQSVAFWCNPISGHATLYWYQQILGQGPKLLIQFQNNGVVDDSQLPKDRFSAERLKGVDSTLKIQPAKLEDSAVYLCASSWSTGPNEQFFGPGTRLTVL.

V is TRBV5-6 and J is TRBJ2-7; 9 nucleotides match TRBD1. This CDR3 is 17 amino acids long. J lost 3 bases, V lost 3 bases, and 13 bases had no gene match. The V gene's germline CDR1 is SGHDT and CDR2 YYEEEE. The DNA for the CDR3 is TGTGCCAGCAGCTCGGACAGGGGCCCCGACACGGACTACGAGCAGTACTTC. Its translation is CASSSDRGPDTDYEQYF.

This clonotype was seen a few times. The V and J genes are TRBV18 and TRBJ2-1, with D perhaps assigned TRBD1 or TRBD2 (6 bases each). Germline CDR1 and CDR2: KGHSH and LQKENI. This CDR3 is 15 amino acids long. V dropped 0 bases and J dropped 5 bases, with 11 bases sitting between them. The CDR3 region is CASSPPGGDNNEQFF. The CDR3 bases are TGTGCCAGCTCACCACCGGGCGGGGACAACAATGAGCAGTTCTTC.

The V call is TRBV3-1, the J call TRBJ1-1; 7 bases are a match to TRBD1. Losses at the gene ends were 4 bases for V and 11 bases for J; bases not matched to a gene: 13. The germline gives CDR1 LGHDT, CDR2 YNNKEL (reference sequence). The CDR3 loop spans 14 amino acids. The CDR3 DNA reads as TGTGCCAGCAGCCCTTGGACAGGTCCCCTGTCTGCTTTCTTT. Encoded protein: CASSPWTGPLSAFF.

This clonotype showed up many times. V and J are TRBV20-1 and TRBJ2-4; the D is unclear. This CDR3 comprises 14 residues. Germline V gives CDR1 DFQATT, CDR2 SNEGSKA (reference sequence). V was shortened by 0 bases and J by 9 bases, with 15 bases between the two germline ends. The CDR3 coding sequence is TGCAGTGCTAGAGATACCAAACGGGCGGCCATTCAGTACTTC. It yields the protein CSARDTKRAAIQYF.

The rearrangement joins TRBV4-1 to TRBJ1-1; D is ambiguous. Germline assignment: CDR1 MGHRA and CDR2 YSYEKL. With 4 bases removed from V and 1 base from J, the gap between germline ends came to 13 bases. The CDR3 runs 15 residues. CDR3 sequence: CASSREGSGNTEAFF. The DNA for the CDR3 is TGCGCCAGCAGCCGGGAAGGGTCAGGGAACACTGAAGCTTTCTTT.

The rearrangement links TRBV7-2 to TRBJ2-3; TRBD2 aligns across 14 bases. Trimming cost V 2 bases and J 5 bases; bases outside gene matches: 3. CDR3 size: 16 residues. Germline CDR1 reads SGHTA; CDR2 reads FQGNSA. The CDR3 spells CASSLPTSGGEDTQYF. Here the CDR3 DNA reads TGTGCCAGCAGCTTACCGACTAGCGGGGGGGAAGATACGCAGTATTTT.

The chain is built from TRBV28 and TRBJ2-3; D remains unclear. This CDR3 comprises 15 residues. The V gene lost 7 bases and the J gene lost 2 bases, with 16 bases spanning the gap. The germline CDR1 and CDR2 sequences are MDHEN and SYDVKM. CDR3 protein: CASKSASSNTDTQYF. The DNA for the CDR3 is TGTGCCAGCAAATCGGCTAGTTCGAACACAGATACGCAGTATTTT.

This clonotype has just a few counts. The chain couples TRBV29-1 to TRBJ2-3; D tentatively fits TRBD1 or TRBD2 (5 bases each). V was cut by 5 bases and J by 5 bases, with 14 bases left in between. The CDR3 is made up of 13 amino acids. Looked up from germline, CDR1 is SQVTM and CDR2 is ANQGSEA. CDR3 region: CSVNTGPGDTQYF. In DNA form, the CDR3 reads TGCAGCGTTAATACGGGGCCGGGAGATACGCAGTATTTT.

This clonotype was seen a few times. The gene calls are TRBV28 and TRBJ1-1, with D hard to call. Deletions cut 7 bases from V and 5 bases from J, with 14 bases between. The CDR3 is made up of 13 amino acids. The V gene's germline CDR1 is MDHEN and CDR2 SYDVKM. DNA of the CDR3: TGTGCCAGCACCCCCTCGGGGTGGACTGAAGCTTTCTTT. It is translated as CASTPSGWTEAFF.

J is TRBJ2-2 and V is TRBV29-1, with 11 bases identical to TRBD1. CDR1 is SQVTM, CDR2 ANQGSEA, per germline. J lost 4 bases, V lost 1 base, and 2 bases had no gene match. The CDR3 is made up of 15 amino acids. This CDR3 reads CSVEGGQGGTGELFF. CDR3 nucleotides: TGCAGCGTTGAAGGGGGACAGGGGGGCACCGGGGAGCTGTTTTTT.

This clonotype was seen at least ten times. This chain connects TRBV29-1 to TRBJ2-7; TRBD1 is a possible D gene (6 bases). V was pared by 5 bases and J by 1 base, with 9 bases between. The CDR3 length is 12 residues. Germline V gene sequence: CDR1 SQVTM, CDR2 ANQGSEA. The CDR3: CSVIGQSYEQYV. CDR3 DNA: TGCAGCGTTATCGGACAGTCCTACGAGCAGTACGTC.

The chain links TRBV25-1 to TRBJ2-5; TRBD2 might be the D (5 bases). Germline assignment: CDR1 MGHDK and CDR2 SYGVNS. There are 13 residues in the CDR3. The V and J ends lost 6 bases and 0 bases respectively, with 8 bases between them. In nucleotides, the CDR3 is TGTGCCAGCAGCGGGATAAACCAAGAGACCCAGTACTTC. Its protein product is CASSGINQETQYF.

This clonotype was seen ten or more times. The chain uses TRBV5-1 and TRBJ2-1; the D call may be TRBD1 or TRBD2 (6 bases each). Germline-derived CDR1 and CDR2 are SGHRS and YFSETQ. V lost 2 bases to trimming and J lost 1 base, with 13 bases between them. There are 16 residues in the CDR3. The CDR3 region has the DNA TGCGCCAGCAGCTTTGTTCGGGGGCGGTCCTACAATGAGCAGTTCTTC. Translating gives CASSFVRGRSYNEQFF.

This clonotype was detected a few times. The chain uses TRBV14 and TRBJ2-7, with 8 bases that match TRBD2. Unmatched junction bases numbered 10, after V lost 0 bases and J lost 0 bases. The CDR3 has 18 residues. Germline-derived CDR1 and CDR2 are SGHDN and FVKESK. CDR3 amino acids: CASSQDFWERGTSYEQYF. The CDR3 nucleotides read TGTGCCAGCAGCCAAGATTTTTGGGAGCGGGGGACCTCCTACGAGCAGTACTTC.

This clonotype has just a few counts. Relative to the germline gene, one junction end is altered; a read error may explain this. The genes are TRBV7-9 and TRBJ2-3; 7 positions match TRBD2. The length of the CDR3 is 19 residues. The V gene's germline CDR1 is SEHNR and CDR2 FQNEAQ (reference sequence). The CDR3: CASSIADPGSGESTDTQYF. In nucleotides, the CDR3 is TGTGCCAGCAGCATAGCCGACCCGGGCAGCGGGGAAAGTACAGATACGCAGTATTTT. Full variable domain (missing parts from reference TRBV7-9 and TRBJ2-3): DTGVSQNPRHKITKRGQNVTFRCDPISEHNRLYWYRQTLGQGPEFLTYFQNEAQLEKSRLLSDRFSAERPKGSFSTLEIQRTEQGDSAMYLCASSIADPGSGESTDTQYFGPGTRLTVL.

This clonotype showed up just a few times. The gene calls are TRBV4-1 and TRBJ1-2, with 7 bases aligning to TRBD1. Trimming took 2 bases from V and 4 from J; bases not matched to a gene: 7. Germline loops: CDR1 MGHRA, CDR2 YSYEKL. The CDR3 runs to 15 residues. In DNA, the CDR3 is TGCGCCAGCAGCCAACGACAGGGCCCCGGCTATGGCTACACCTTC. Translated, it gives CASSQRQGPGYGYTF.

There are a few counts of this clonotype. The CDR3 is CASSWGAAVGGYTF. CDR3 in DNA: TGTGCCAGCAGCTGGGGGGCGGCCGTTGGGGGCTACACCTTC. This chain uses TRBV12-3 or TRBV12-4 with TRBJ1-2; a possible D gene is TRBD1 (6 bases). The CDR3 extends over 14 amino acids. V was pared by 6 bases and J by 8 bases, with 19 bases between.

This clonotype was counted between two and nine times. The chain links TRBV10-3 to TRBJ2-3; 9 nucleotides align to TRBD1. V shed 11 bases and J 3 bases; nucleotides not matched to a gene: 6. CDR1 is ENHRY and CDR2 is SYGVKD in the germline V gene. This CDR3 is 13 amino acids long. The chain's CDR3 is CAHAGQGTDTQYF. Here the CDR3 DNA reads TGTGCCCACGCTGGACAGGGGACAGATACGCAGTATTTT.

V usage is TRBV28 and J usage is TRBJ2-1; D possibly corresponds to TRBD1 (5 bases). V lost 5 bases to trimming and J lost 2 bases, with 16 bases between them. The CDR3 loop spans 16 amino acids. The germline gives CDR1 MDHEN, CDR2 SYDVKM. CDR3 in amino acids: CASSGAQGNTYNEQFF. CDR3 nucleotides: TGTGCCAGCAGTGGCGCCCAGGGAAATACCTACAATGAGCAGTTCTTC.

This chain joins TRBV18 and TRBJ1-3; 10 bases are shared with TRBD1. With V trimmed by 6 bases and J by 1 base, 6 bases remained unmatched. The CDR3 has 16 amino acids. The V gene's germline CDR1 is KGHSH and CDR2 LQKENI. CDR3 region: CASSPGTGDSGNTIYF. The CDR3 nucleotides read TGTGCCAGCTCGCCCGGGACAGGGGATTCTGGAAACACCATATATTTT.

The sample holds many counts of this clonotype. The CDR3 reads CASSFLPPAYGYTF. For the CDR3, the DNA is TGTGCCAGCAGCTTCCTCCCCCCAGCCTATGGCTACACCTTC. The V and J genes are TRBV7-9 and TRBJ1-2, with D unresolved. The germline V and J ends were trimmed by 3 bases and 4 bases, with 12 bases remaining between them. The CDR3 totals 14 residues. Germline loops: CDR1 SEHNR, CDR2 FQNEAQ (reference sequence).

CDR3 region: CASSPGTSGELQETQYF. The CDR3 nucleotides are TGTGCCAGCAGCCCCGGGACTAGCGGGGAGCTCCAAGAGACCCAGTACTTC. The J gene is TRBJ2-5, the V gene TRBV7-9, with 13 bases fitting TRBD2. Germline trimming cut 5 bases from V and 1 base from J; bases unmatched to any gene: 7. The CDR3 is 17 residues long. Germline V gene lookup returns CDR1 SEHNR and CDR2 FQNEAQ (reference sequence).